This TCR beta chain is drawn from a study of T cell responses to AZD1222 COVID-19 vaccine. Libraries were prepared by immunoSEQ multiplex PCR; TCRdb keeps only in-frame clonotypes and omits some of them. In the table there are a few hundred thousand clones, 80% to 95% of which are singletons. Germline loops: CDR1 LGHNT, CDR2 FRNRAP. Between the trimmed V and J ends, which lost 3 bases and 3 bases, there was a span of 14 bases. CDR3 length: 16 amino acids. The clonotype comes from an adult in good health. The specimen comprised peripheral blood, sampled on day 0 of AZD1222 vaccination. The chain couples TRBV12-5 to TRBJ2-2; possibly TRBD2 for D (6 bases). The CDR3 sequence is CASGFLVGEDTGELFF. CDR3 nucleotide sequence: TGTGCTAGTGGTTTCCTCGTCGGGGAGGACACCGGGGAGCTGTTTTTT.